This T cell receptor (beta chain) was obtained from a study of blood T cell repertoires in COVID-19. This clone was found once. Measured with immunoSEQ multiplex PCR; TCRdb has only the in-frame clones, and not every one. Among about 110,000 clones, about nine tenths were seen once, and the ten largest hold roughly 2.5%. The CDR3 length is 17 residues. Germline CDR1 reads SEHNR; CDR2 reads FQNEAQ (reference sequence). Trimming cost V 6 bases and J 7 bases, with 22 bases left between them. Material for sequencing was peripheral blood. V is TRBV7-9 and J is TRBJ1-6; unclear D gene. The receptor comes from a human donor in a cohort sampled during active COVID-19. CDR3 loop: CASSRFQLTDGNSPLHF. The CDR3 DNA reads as TGTGCCAGCAGTCGTTTCCAACTGACTGACGGCAATTCACCCCTCCACTTT.